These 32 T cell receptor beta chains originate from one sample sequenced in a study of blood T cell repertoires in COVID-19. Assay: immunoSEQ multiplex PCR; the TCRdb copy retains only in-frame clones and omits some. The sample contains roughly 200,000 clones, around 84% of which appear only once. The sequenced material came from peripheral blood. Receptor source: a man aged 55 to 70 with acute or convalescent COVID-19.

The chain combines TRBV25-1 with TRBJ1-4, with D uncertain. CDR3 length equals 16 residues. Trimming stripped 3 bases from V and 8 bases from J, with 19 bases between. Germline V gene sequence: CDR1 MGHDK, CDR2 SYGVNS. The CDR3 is CASSERKDYGSEKLFF. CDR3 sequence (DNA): TGTGCCAGCAGTGAGAGAAAGGACTATGGGAGCGAAAAACTGTTTTTT.

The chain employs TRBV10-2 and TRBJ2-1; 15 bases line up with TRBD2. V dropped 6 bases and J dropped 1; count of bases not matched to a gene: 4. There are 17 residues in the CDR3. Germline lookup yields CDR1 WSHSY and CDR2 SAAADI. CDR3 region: CASSEGTSGGSYNEQFF. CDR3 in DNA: TGCGCCAGCAGCGAGGGGACTAGCGGGGGGTCCTACAATGAGCAGTTCTTC.

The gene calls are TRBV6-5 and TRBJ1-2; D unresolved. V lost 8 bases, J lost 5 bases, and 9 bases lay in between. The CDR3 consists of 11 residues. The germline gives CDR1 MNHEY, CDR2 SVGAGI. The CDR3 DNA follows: TGTGCCAGCTCGGTATGGTATGGCTACACCTTC. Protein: CASSVWYGYTF.

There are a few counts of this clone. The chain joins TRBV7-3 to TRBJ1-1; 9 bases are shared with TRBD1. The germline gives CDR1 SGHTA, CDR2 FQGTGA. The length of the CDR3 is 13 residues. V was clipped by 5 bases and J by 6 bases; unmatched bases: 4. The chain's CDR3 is CASSTRQGAEAFF. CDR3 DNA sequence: TGTGCCAGCAGCACCAGACAGGGGGCTGAAGCTTTCTTT.

This CDR3 is CASTPGTGANYGYTF. CDR3 in DNA: TGTGCCAGCACTCCCGGGACAGGAGCTAACTATGGCTACACCTTC. This chain uses TRBV6-6 with TRBJ1-2; the match to TRBD1 covers 8 bases. V shed 7 bases, J shed 0 bases, and the junction held 7 bases outside the gene matches. Germline CDR1 is MNHNY and CDR2 is SVGAGI (reference sequence). The CDR3 consists of 15 residues.

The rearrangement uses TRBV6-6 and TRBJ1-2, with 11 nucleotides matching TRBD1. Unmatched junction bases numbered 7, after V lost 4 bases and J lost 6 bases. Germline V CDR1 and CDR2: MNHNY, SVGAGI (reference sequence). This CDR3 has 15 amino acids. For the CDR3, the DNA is TGTGCCAGCAGTTCAACACCGGGACAGGGGGATGGCTACACCTTC. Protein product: CASSSTPGQGDGYTF.

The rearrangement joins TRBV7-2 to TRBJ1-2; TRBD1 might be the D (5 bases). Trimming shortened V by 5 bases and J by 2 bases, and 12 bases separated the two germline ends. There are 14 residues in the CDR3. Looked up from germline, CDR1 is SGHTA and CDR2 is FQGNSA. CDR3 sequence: CASSLGDSNYGYTF. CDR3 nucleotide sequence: TGTGCCAGCAGCCTCGGGGACTCGAACTATGGCTACACCTTC.

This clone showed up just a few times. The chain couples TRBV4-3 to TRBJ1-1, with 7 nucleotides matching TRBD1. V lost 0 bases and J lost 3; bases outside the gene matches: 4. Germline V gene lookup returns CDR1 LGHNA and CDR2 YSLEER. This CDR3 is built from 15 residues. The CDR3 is CASSQDEGAYTEAFF. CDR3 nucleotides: TGCGCCAGCAGCCAAGACGAGGGGGCATACACTGAAGCTTTCTTT.

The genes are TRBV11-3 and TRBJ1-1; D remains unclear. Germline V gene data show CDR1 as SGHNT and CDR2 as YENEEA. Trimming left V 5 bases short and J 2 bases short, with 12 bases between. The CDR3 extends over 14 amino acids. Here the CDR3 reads CASSADLHNTEAFF. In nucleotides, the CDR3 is TGTGCCAGCAGCGCGGACTTACATAACACTGAAGCTTTCTTT.

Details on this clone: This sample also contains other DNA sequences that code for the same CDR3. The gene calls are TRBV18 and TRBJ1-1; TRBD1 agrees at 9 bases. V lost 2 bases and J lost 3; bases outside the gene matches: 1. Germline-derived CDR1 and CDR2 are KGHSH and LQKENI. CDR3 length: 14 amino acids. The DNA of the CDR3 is TGTGCCAGCTCACCAGGACAGGGGCACACTGAAGCTTTCTTT. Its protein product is CASSPGQGHTEAFF.

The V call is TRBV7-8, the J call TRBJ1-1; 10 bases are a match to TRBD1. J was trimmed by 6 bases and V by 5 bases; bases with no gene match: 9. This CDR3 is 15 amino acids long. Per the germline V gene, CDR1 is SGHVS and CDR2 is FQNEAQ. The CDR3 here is CASSTGQGTVSEAFF. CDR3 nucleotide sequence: TGTGCCAGCAGCACGGGACAGGGGACTGTCTCTGAAGCTTTCTTT.

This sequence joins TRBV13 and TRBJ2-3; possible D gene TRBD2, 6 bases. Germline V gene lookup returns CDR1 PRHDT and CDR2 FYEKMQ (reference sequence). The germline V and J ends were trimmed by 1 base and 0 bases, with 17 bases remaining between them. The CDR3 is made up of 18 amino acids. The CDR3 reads CASSLEGRTSSSTDTQYF. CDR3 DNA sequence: TGTGCCAGCAGCTTAGAGGGGAGGACTTCTTCTAGCACAGATACGCAGTATTTT.

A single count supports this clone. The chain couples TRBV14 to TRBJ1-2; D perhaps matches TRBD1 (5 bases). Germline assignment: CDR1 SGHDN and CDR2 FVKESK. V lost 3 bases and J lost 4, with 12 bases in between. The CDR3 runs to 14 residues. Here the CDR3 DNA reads TGTGCCAGCAGCCACCCAGGGCCCTCCTATGGCTACACCTTC. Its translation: CASSHPGPSYGYTF.

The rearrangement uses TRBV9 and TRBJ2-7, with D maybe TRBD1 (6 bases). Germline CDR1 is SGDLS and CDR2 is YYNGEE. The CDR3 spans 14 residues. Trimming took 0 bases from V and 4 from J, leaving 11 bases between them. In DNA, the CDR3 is TGTGCCAGCAGCGTAGCGTCCACAGGGTACGAGCAGTACTTC. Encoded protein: CASSVASTGYEQYF.

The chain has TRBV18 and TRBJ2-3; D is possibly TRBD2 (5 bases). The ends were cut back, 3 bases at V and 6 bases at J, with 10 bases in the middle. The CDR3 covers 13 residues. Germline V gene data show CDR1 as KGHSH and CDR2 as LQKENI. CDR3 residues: CASSPGVGDTQYF. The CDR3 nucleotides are TGTGCCAGCTCACCCGGGGTTGGGGATACGCAGTATTTT.

CDR3 loop: CASKGQQETQYF. The CDR3 nucleotides read TGTGCCAGTAAGGGACAGCAAGAGACCCAGTACTTC. The V and J genes are TRBV9 and TRBJ2-5; TRBD1 agrees at 7 bases. There are 12 residues in the CDR3. CDR1 and CDR2 (germline): SGDLS, YYNGEE. J gave up 2 bases and V 8 bases, and 3 bases lay outside the gene matches.

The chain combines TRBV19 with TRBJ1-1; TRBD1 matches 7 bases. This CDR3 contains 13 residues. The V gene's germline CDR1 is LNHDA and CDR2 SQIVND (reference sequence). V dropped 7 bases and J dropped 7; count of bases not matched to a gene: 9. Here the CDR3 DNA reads TGTGCCAGTACCCAGGGGGTCGGAATTGAAGCTTTCTTT. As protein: CASTQGVGIEAFF.

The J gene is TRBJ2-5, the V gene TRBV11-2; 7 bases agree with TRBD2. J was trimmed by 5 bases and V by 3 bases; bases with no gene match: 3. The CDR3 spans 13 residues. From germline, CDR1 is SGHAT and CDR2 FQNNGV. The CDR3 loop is CASSFGLGETQYF. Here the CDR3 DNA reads TGTGCCAGCAGCTTTGGACTAGGGGAGACCCAGTACTTC.

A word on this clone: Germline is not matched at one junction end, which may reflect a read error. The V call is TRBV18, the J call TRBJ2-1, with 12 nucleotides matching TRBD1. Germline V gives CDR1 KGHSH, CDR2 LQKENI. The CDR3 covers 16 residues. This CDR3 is CASSPQGTGGNNEQFF. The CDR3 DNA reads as TGTGCCAGCTCCCCACAGGGGACAGGGGGCAACAATGAGCAGTTCTTC. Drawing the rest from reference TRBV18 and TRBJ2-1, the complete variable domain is NAGVMQNPRHLVRRRGQEARLRCSPMKGHSHVYWYRQLPEEGLKFMVYLQKENIIDESGMPKERFSAEFPKEGPSILRIQQVVRGDSAAYFCASSPQGTGGNNEQFFGPGTRLTVL.

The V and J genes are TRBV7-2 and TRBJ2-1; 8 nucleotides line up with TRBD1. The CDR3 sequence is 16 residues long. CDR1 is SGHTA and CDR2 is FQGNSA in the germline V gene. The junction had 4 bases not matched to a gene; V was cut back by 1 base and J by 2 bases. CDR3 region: CASSLGSGGAYNEQFF. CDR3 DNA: TGTGCCAGCAGCTTAGGGTCAGGGGGCGCCTACAATGAGCAGTTCTTC.

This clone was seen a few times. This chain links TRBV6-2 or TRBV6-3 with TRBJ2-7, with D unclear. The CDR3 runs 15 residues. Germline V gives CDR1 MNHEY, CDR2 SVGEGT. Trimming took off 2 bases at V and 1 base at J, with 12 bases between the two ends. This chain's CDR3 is CASSYARSRSYEQYF. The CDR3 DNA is TGTGCCAGCAGTTACGCCCGGAGCCGATCCTACGAGCAGTACTTC.

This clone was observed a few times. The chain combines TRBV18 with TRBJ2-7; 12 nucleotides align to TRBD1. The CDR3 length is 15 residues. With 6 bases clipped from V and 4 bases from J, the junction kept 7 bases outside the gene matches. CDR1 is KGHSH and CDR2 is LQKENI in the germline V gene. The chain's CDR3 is CASSQPGQGAYEQYF. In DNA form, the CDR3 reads TGTGCCAGCTCGCAGCCGGGACAGGGGGCGTACGAGCAGTACTTC. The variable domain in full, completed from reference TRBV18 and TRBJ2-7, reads NAGVMQNPRHLVRRRGQEARLRCSPMKGHSHVYWYRQLPEEGLKFMVYLQKENIIDESGMPKERFSAEFPKEGPSILRIQQVVRGDSAAYFCASSQPGQGAYEQYFGPGTRLTVT.

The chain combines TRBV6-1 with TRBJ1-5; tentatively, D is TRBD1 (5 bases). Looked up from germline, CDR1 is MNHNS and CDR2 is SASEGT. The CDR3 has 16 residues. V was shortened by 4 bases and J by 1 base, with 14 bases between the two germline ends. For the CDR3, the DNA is TGTGCCAGCAGTGCGGGGGGGGAGGTCAGCAATCAGCCCCAGCATTTT. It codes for CASSAGGEVSNQPQHF.

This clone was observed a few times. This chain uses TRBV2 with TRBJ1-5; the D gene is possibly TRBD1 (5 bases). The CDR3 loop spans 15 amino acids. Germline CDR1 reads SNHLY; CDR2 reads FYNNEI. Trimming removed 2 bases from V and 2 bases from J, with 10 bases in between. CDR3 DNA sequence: TGTGCCAGCAGTGAAACGGGGGTGGGCAATCAGCCCCAGCATTTT. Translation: CASSETGVGNQPQHF.

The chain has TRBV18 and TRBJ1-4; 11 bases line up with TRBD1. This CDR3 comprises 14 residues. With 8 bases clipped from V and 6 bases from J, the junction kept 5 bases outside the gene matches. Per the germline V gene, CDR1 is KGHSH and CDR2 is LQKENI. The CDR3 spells CASRPGQGDEKLFF. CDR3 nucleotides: TGTGCCAGCAGACCGGGACAGGGGGATGAAAAACTGTTTTTT.

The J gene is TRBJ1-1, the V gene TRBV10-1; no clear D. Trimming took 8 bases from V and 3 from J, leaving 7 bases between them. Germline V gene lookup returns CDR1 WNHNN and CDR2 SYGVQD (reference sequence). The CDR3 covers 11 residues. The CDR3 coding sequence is TGCGCCAGCGGGAGCGACACTGAAGCTTTCTTT. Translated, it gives CASGSDTEAFF.

The chain's CDR3 is CASSPLGGRGEKLFF. The CDR3 coding sequence is TGTGCCAGCAGCCCACTGGGTGGTAGGGGGGAAAAACTGTTTTTT. This rearrangement joins TRBV7-2 to TRBJ1-4; D may be TRBD1 (6 bases). The CDR3 totals 15 residues. The germline V and J ends were trimmed by 5 bases and 8 bases, with 18 bases remaining between them. CDR1 and CDR2 (germline): SGHTA, FQGNSA.

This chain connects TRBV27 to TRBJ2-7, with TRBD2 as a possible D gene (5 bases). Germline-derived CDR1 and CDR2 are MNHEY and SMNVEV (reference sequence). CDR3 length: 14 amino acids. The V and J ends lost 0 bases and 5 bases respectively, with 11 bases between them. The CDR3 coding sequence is TGTGCCAGCAGTTTATCGATTTGGGGAGACGAGCAGTACTTC. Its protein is CASSLSIWGDEQYF.

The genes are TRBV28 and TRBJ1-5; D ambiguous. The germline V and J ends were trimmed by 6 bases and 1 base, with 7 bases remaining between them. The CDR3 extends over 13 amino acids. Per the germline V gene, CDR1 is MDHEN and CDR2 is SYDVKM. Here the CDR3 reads CASRVGSNQPQHF. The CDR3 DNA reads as TGTGCCAGCAGGGTGGGCAGCAATCAGCCCCAGCATTTT.

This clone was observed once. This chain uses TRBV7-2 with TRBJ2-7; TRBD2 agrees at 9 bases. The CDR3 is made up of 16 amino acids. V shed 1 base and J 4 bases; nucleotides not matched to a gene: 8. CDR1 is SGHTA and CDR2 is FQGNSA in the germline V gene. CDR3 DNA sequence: TGTGCCAGCAGCTTAGAAGGCGGGGGGGGCCTTTACGAGCAGTACTTC. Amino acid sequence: CASSLEGGGGLYEQYF.

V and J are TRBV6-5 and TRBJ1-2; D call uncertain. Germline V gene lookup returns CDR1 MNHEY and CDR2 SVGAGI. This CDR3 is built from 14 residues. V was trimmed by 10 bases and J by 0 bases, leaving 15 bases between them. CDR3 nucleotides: TGTGCCAACCCCGCAGAAACCTCTAACTATGGCTACACCTTC. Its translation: CANPAETSNYGYTF.

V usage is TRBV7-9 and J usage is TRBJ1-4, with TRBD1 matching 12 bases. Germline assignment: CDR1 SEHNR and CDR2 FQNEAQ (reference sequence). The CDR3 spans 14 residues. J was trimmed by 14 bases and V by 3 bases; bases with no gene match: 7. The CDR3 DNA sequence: TGTGCCAGCAGCTTCGGGACAGGGGGCACTCACCTGTTTTTT. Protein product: CASSFGTGGTHLFF.